The rows below give T cell receptor beta chains drawn from one sample of a study of cytotoxic CD8 clonotypes in ibrutinib-treated CLL. The repertoire was sequenced with immunoSEQ multiplex PCR; TCRdb's copy has only in-frame clones and lacks some. The repertoire holds around 160,000 clones, with 70% to 90% as singletons. Sample: PBMCs, taken at disease progression, from a patient treated with ibrutinib. The receptors were gathered from a human donor with chronic lymphocytic leukemia. The conserved cysteine and the conserved F or W are not part of the CDR3 here.

v_call	cdr3_aa
TRBV7-2	ASSLRAGEVNEQF
TRBV4-3	ASSRDRAWNTEAF
TRBV7-6	ASSSKQGNEVEAF
TRBV7-6	ASSLTAEAF
TRBV10-1	ASSDNPGLADTDTQY
TRBV7-2	ASTIGNPRNEKLF
TRBV5-8	ASSSRIRGGPISSGNTIY
TRBV5-8	ASSLGAGKQETQY
TRBV7-2	ASSPRLAGGSYEQY
TRBV30	AWSVGLGRTSGNTGELF
TRBV7-2	ASSLWSGATTTGNTIY
TRBV2	ASSQYRDSFGYT
TRBV7-4	ASSLGFRALSSYEQY
TRBV11-2	ASSRQLGAF
TRBV5-6	ASSGNGNTQY
TRBV9	ASTRGLNTEAF
TRBV15	ATSRVTDYSTEAF
TRBV14	ASSRAPTGEKLF
TRBV9	ASSPGTGDFYGYT
TRBV7-8	ASSSSRTDYEQY
TRBV29-1	SVEDRGRRAHRT
TRBV9	ASSPILRLNTEAF
TRBV2	ASSGDGVTGMNTEAF
TRBV7-9	ASSPLPGELF
TRBV6-4	ATPWTSGHYEQY
TRBV5-8	ASSSGYRAINEKLF
TRBV28	ASSVNEKLF
TRBV10-3	AISEPRSGAF
TRBV7-2	ASSPFYSNQPQH
TRBV5-1	ASSFHDNEQF
TRBV25-1	ASSEAVANYGYT
TRBV7-3	ASSSRTGPGTGELF
TRBV19	ASIRSGPLTSGNTIY
TRBV11-2	ASSIPGQTYNEQF
TRBV11-2	ASSSTPGRNQPQH
TRBV9	ASSARQGLNEKLF
TRBV28	ASSLSTLTWTGDMYTGELF
TRBV19	ASSSEGAGGRNTIY
TRBV29-1	SVDFSGPGSGYT
TRBV6-6	ASSRREGPGNTIY
TRBV9	ASSVVDIGTDTQY
TRBV6-1	ASRTETSSYEQY
TRBV29-1	SASSWRESSNEQF
TRBV7-9	ASSLTQGGTYEQY
TRBV5-1	ASSLESAGDRTDTQY
TRBV29-1	SVEEEGVVTEAF
TRBV15	ATSRERRMGSKNIQY
TRBV7-9	ASSPRTGGITEAF
TRBV10-3	AISESTILQGNDGNGQF
TRBV5-6	ASSSTLDTDTQY
TRBV9	ASSPGVASEGRETQY
TRBV19	ASKGDFSNQPQH
TRBV6-5	ASRKPAGANYGYT
TRBV28	ASSAGPTGELF
TRBV9	ASSAGGPSYNEQF
TRBV7-3	ASSLAGTRTYNEQF
TRBV19	ASSSGLVQGGRNQPQH
TRBV6-1	ASSELLTGLTEAF
TRBV12-5	ASGLFRGFGVYGYT
TRBV2	AIRNRDSNQPQH